The clone carrying this TCR beta chain has ten or more counts. Its antigen is not identified. The data stem from a study of T cells after yellow fever vaccination. Study-level points and caveats: Abundant clonotypes from the bulk population could have been carried over as contaminants into FACS-sorted repertoires. A minor fraction of clonotypes spanned both CD4 and CD8 compartments. Re-detected after boosting: most primary clones, 96% of CD4 and roughly 90% of CD8.

It was through 5'RACE template switching that TCR cDNA was made, with a universal primer site and UMIs added. MiXCR was run by TCRdb on the 5' RACE reads, yielding one entry per CDR3 protein. This sample has 100,000 to 150,000 distinct CDR3 sequences, with 13% to 15% found just once. V lost 5 bases to trimming and J lost 3 bases; unmatched junction nucleotides: 6. The germline V gene encodes CDR1 SGHRS and CDR2 YFSETQ. The CDR3 extends over 15 amino acids. The sequenced sample was CD8+ T cells sorted from PBMCs, obtained 5 days after the yellow fever booster vaccination. The clonotype comes from a man aged 18 to 30 who received the YFV17D yellow fever vaccine. V is TRBV5-1 and J is TRBJ2-1; TRBD1 matches 9 bases. The DNA of the CDR3 is TGCGCCAGCAGACAAAAGGACAGGGGCTACAATGAGCAGTTCTTC. Translating gives CASRQKDRGYNEQFF.